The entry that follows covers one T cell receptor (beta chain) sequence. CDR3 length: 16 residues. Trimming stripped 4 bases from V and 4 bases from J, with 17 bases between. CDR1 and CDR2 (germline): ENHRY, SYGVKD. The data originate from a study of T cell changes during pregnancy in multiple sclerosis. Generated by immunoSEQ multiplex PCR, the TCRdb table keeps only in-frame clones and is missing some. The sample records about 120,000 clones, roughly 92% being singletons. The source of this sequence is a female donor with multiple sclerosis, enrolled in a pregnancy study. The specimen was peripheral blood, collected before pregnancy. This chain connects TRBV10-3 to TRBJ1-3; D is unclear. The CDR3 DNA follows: TGTGCCATCAGTGCTTATACCGGCGGGTCCGGAAACACCATATATTTT. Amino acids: CAISAYTGGSGNTIYF.